These 25 T cell receptor beta chains were all obtained from the same sample, sequenced in a study of blood T cell repertoires in COVID-19. Generated by immunoSEQ multiplex PCR, the TCRdb table keeps only in-frame clones and is missing some. The table includes over 40,000 clones, roughly 86% detected once. Sequences were obtained from peripheral blood. The source of these receptors is a human donor in a cohort sampled during active COVID-19.

The chain is built from TRBV7-9 and TRBJ2-2, with D unresolved. Germline values: CDR1 SEHNR, CDR2 FQNEAQ (reference sequence). The CDR3 covers 15 residues. V gave up 1 base and J gave up 5 bases, with 11 bases separating them. The CDR3 region is CASSLVRVLTGELFF. For the CDR3, the DNA is TGTGCCAGCAGCTTAGTCCGGGTTTTGACCGGGGAGCTGTTTTTT.

This clone was observed a single time. The V call is TRBV9, the J call TRBJ1-3, with 7 bases aligning to TRBD1. CDR3 size: 17 residues. Trimming removed 0 bases from V and 0 bases from J; junction bases left unmatched: 6. Germline V gives CDR1 SGDLS, CDR2 YYNGEE. The CDR3 bases are TGTGCCAGCAGCGTAGCTACAGGGGCGATCTCTGGAAACACCATATATTTT. Translating it yields CASSVATGAISGNTIYF.

The CDR3 nucleotides are TGTGCCAGCAGCCCGTTGACAGGCAACACTGAAGCTTTCTTT. Encoded protein: CASSPLTGNTEAFF. This chain joins TRBV5-5 and TRBJ1-1, with D perhaps matching TRBD1 (6 bases). The CDR3 covers 14 residues. V lost 4 bases, J lost 2 bases, and 12 bases lay in between. Germline V gives CDR1 SGHKS, CDR2 YYEKEE (reference sequence).

The chain carries TRBV10-3 and TRBJ2-1; TRBD1 matches at 7 bases. The CDR3 spans 14 residues. Trimming cost V 2 bases and J 6 bases; bases outside gene matches: 4. Germline V gives CDR1 ENHRY, CDR2 SYGVKD. The CDR3 is CAISERGQANEQFF. For the CDR3, the DNA is TGTGCCATCAGTGAGAGGGGGCAGGCCAATGAGCAGTTCTTC.

Judged by abundance, this clone is medium-sized. The CDR3 DNA sequence: TGTGCCACCACCCCCGGGAGTTACGAGCAGTACTTC. Its protein product is CATTPGSYEQYF. The chain is built from TRBV6-2 or TRBV6-3 and TRBJ2-7; weak D call: TRBD2 (6 bases). The germline CDR1 and CDR2 sequences are MNHEY and SVGEGT. CDR3 length: 12 amino acids. The ends were cut back, 10 bases at V and 4 bases at J, with 14 bases in the middle.

The V and J genes are TRBV5-4 and TRBJ2-1; D is unclear. V gave up 1 base and J gave up 7 bases, with 3 bases separating them. CDR1 and CDR2 (germline): SGHNT, YYREEE (reference sequence). The CDR3 is 11 amino acids. CDR3 in amino acids: CASSLTNEQFF. Written as DNA, the CDR3 is TGTGCCAGCAGCTTGACAAATGAGCAGTTCTTC.

The chain joins TRBV5-1 to TRBJ1-6; TRBD1 is a possible D gene (5 bases). The CDR3 totals 16 residues. Germline CDR1 and CDR2: SGHRS and YFSETQ. Trimming took 0 bases from V and 4 from J, leaving 11 bases between them. CDR3 in DNA: TGCGCCAGCAGCTTGGAAGGGGCAGCTTATAATTCACCCCTCCACTTT. Protein sequence: CASSLEGAAYNSPLHF. Using reference TRBV5-1 and TRBJ1-6 for the parts outside the CDR3, the full variable domain is KAGVTQTPRYLIKTRGQQVTLSCSPISGHRSVSWYQQTPGQGLQFLFEYFSETQRNKGNFPGRFSGRQFSNSRSEMNVSTLELGDSALYLCASSLEGAAYNSPLHFGNGTRLTVT.

The chain is built from TRBV7-2 and TRBJ1-3, with 10 bases aligning to TRBD1. V shed 1 base, J shed 4 bases, and the junction held 7 bases outside the gene matches. Germline CDR1 and CDR2: SGHTA and FQGNSA. CDR3 length: 17 amino acids. The CDR3 nucleotides read TGTGCCAGCAGCTTAGGGAGGGGGACAGGGGTAGGAAACACCATATATTTT. Its protein product is CASSLGRGTGVGNTIYF.

This rearrangement joins TRBV5-1 to TRBJ1-6, with a tentative D call TRBD1 (5 bases). Per germline, CDR1 SGHRS and CDR2 YFSETQ. The CDR3 totals 15 residues. With 4 bases removed from V and 9 bases from J, the gap between germline ends came to 17 bases. As DNA, the CDR3 is TGCGCCAGCAGCCAAGTGGGGGGGAGCGGTTCACCCCTCCACTTT. Its protein product is CASSQVGGSGSPLHF.

This clone was picked up one time. V and J are TRBV12-5 and TRBJ1-5; possibly TRBD1 for D (6 bases). The CDR3 is 14 residues long. Germline assignment: CDR1 LGHNT and CDR2 FRNRAP. The germline V and J ends were trimmed by 0 bases and 6 bases, with 9 bases remaining between them. This chain's CDR3 is CASGLVLGAQPQHF. The CDR3 bases are TGTGCTAGTGGTTTGGTACTGGGGGCTCAGCCCCAGCATTTT.

V gene TRBV15 combines with J gene TRBJ2-7; a possible D gene is TRBD2 (5 bases). CDR1 is LNHNV and CDR2 is YYDKDF in the germline V gene (reference sequence). V shed 0 bases and J shed 0 bases, with 18 bases lying between them. This CDR3 has 18 residues. The CDR3 spells CATSRDEGVPPSSYEQYF. In DNA form, the CDR3 reads TGTGCCACCAGCAGAGACGAGGGAGTTCCCCCCAGCTCCTACGAGCAGTACTTC.

This clone was counted a few times. The chain links TRBV24-1 to TRBJ2-2; 8 bases are shared with TRBD2. Trimming at V came to 6 bases and at J to 6 bases, leaving 5 bases not matched to a gene. Germline CDR1 KGHDR, CDR2 SFDVKD. There are 14 residues in the CDR3. The chain's CDR3 is CATSPGLGAGELFF. In DNA, the CDR3 is TGTGCCACCAGTCCGGGACTAGGGGCCGGGGAGCTGTTTTTT.

The chain has TRBV6-6 and TRBJ2-5; D unclear. CDR1 is MNHNY and CDR2 is SVGAGI in the germline V gene (reference sequence). This CDR3 region has 15 residues. V was pared by 5 bases and J by 1 base, with 14 bases between. This CDR3 is CASSPDGLFQETQYF. The CDR3 DNA sequence: TGTGCCAGCAGTCCAGATGGGCTTTTCCAAGAGACCCAGTACTTC.

The V and J genes are TRBV25-1 and TRBJ2-5; tentative D call: TRBD2 (5 bases). V shed 1 base and J shed 3 bases, with 12 bases lying between them. There are 15 residues in the CDR3. Germline V gene sequence: CDR1 MGHDK, CDR2 SYGVNS. The CDR3 spells CASSESRAGKETQYF. The CDR3 DNA reads TGTGCCAGCAGTGAATCCCGTGCGGGTAAAGAGACCCAGTACTTC.

V gene TRBV5-6 combines with J gene TRBJ2-1; weak D call: TRBD2 (6 bases). The CDR3 consists of 15 residues. V was pared by 0 bases and J by 2 bases, with 9 bases between. Looked up from germline, CDR1 is SGHDT and CDR2 is YYEEEE. CDR3 sequence reads: CASSLGGNAYNEQFF. In DNA form, the CDR3 reads TGTGCCAGCAGCTTGGGCGGGAATGCCTACAATGAGCAGTTCTTC.

This chain joins TRBV15 and TRBJ2-7; tentative D call: TRBD2 (5 bases). CDR1 and CDR2 from the germline V gene are LNHNV and YYDKDF (reference sequence). This CDR3 has 19 amino acids. V gave up 4 bases and J gave up 0 bases, with 25 bases separating them. This chain's CDR3 is CATSTDPGVKWGSSYEQYF. The DNA for the CDR3 is TGTGCCACCAGCACAGACCCCGGGGTTAAGTGGGGAAGCTCCTACGAGCAGTACTTC.

V is TRBV18 and J is TRBJ1-1; D may be TRBD1 (6 bases). Trimming took off 1 base at V and 2 bases at J, with 14 bases between the two ends. The length of the CDR3 is 16 residues. CDR1 and CDR2 from the germline V gene are KGHSH and LQKENI. The CDR3 region has the DNA TGTGCCAGCTCACCACGGCCGGGACATTCCAACACTGAAGCTTTCTTT. It encodes CASSPRPGHSNTEAFF.

This clone has only a few counts. V gene TRBV6-1 combines with J gene TRBJ2-1; 10 positions match TRBD2. J was trimmed by 2 bases and V by 4 bases; bases with no gene match: 8. This CDR3 is built from 17 residues. From germline, CDR1 is MNHNS and CDR2 SASEGT. The CDR3 region has the DNA TGTGCCAGCAGTGGTCGAGGGAGCGGGAGGGCCTACAATGAGCAGTTCTTC. Translating it yields CASSGRGSGRAYNEQFF.

This clone turned up a few times. The chain combines TRBV30 with TRBJ1-2; TRBD1 aligns across 9 bases. The junction had 1 base not matched to a gene; V was cut back by 5 bases and J by 3 bases. Germline assignment: CDR1 GTSNPN and CDR2 SVGIG (reference sequence). The CDR3 consists of 12 residues. The CDR3 sequence is CAWDRGDYGYTF. The DNA of the CDR3 is TGTGCCTGGGACAGGGGGGACTATGGCTACACCTTC.

The chain uses TRBV6-2 or TRBV6-3 and TRBJ2-3; 9 bases line up with TRBD2. CDR1 is MNHEY, CDR2 SVGEGT, per germline. The CDR3 is made up of 15 amino acids. The trim removed 2 bases at V and 6 bases at J, leaving 6 bases unmatched. CDR3 in DNA: TGTGCCAGCAGTTACGCCGTTAGCGGGGGTGATACGCAGTATTTT. This gives the protein CASSYAVSGGDTQYF.

The chain has TRBV30 and TRBJ2-7, with TRBD1 identical over 7 bases. The length of the CDR3 is 15 residues. Per the germline V gene, CDR1 is GTSNPN and CDR2 is SVGIG (reference sequence). V lost 3 bases and J lost 6; bases outside the gene matches: 14. The chain's CDR3 is CAWRPQDRFGLEQYF. Written as DNA, the CDR3 is TGTGCCTGGAGACCACAGGACAGGTTTGGGCTCGAGCAGTACTTC. The full variable domain, rest sourced from reference TRBV30 and TRBJ2-7, is SQTIHQWPATLVQPVGSPLSLECTVEGTSNPNLYWYRQAAGRGLQLLFYSVGIGQISSEVPQNLSASRPQDRQFILSSKKLLLSDSGFYLCAWRPQDRFGLEQYFGPGTRLTVT.

This chain joins TRBV24-1 and TRBJ1-2; weak D call: TRBD1 (6 bases). The V gene's germline CDR1 is KGHDR and CDR2 SFDVKD. V lost 3 bases, J lost 2 bases, and 9 bases lay in between. This CDR3 is built from 14 residues. CDR3 region: CATSDPDRNYGYTF. In DNA, the CDR3 is TGTGCCACCAGTGATCCGGACAGAAACTATGGCTACACCTTC.

This clone turned up a few times. The junction departs from germline at one end; a sequencing error may be responsible. The chain couples TRBV7-7 to TRBJ2-1; D unresolved. The germline V gene encodes CDR1 SSHAT and CDR2 FNYEAQ (reference sequence). The CDR3 extends over 14 amino acids. The CDR3 spells CASSLLSSYNEQFF. Written as DNA, the CDR3 is TGTGCTAGCAGCTTACTTAGCTCCTACAATGAGCAGTTCTTC.

The chain carries TRBV7-9 and TRBJ2-7, with a weak D call TRBD1 (6 bases). Deletions cut 5 bases from V and 1 base from J, with 15 bases between. Looked up from germline, CDR1 is SEHNR and CDR2 is FQNEAQ (reference sequence). This CDR3 has 15 residues. The chain's CDR3 is CASSDLKQGSYEQYF. CDR3 bases: TGTGCCAGCAGCGATCTGAAGCAGGGGTCCTACGAGCAGTACTTC.

V is TRBV5-1 and J is TRBJ1-2; 7 bases line up with TRBD1. The CDR3 runs 14 residues. CDR1 is SGHRS, CDR2 YFSETQ, per germline. The V segment lost 4 bases and the J segment 3 bases; nucleotides outside the gene matches: 6. This chain's CDR3 is CASSPRQGDYGYTF. Here the CDR3 DNA reads TGCGCCAGCAGCCCTCGACAGGGTGACTATGGCTACACCTTC.